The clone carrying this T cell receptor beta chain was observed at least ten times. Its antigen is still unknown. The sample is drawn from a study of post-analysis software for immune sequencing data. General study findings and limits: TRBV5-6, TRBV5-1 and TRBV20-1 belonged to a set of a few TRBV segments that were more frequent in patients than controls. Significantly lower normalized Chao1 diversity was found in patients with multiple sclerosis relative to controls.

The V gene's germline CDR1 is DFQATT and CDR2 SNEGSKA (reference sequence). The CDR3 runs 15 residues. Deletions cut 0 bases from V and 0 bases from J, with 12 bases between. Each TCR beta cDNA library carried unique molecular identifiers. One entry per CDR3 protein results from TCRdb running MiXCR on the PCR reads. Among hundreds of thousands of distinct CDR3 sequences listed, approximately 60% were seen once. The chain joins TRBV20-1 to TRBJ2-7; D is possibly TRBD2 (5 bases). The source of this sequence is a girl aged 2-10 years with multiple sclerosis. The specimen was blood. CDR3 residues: CSARDERTFSYEQYF. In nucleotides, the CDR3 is TGCAGTGCTAGAGATGAGCGGACCTTCTCCTACGAGCAGTACTTC.